This T cell receptor beta chain was identified during a study of blood T cell repertoires in COVID-19 (dated by TCRdb to 2020 to 2021). Regarding the study in general: Samples from collaborators originated in the United States, Italy and Spain and spanned both the acute and convalescent phases of COVID-19. Sample metadata almost always included a de-identified subject ID, COVID-19 status, age in years and sex. Deeply sampled blood TCRbeta repertoires from subjects exposed to, actively infected with, or recovered from COVID-19 were included in the dataset. The repertoires were made available in a free public database intended to serve as a resource for research on the immune response to SARS-CoV-2. Where HLA class I and class II types were available, the types were taken from metadata supplied by the sample provider, not from assay-based typing. The samples were drawn from two sources: the first 160 participants of the ongoing ImmuneRACE study, and 1,000 to 1,500 subjects contributed by 6 global collaborators. The material from the prospective study consisted of cDNA or gDNA derived from T cells, B-cell-depleted T cells, or PBMCs. What the authors observed across the whole study: The quantity of clinical and demographic metadata differed by source and by participant and was supplied without curation.

TCRbeta CDR3 regions were amplified from genomic DNA by means of the immunoSEQ Assay, a bias-controlled multiplex PCR. The source study handled its data this way. The number of nucleated cells in each sample was estimated from the amplification of reference gene primers within the assay. To quantify the absolute abundance of each unique TCRbeta CDR3 rearrangement, sequence reads were collapsed and filtered. For each sample, productive Simpson clonality was calculated by taking the square root of Simpson's diversity index across productive rearrangements. This immuneACCESS table, as held by TCRdb, lists in-frame sequences with V and J called but not all clones. Of the missing ones, under half trace to an unresolved V gene in checked studies; the others have no known cause. That table furnishes V, J and clone size, whereas the DNA furnished D and trimming. The sample records 250,000 to 400,000 clones, 70% to 90% of which are singletons. The ten largest clonotypes hold 5.3% of the sample.

Trimming removed 0 bases from V and 5 bases from J, leaving 5 bases between the germline ends. The CDR3 runs 12 amino acids, cysteine and phenylalanine included. CDR3 DNA is the only sequence kept; it has 36 bases, read in frame from the first base. CDR1 LGHDT and CDR2 YNNKEL were looked up in the germline V gene (reference sequence). Participants in the prospective study were aged about 18 to 95 years, lived in 20 to 25 United States geographic areas, and enrolled through a virtual design. In the prospective study, participants were assigned to cohorts based on the clinical history participants reported in a screening survey and a study questionnaire. Recovered participants in ImmuneRACE Cohort 3 were defined as having two consecutive negative NP/OP PCR tests, clearance from a healthcare professional, or resolution of symptoms. In the prospective study, whole blood, serum and a nasopharyngeal or oropharyngeal swab were collected from each participant by mobile phlebotomists. Over a 2-month period, participants in the prospective study had the option of providing additional blood draws and questionnaires. Before DNA extraction, prospective study blood samples were shipped either frozen or at room temperature.

Points on this clone: Its recognized antigen is unknown. No base-level quality is on record; no much larger clone is a single base apart.

What was sequenced was PBMCs or T cells enriched from blood (not recorded which). The clonotype comes from a woman in her thirties who had recovered from COVID-19. This chain is built from TRBV3-1 (or the pseudogene TRBV3-2) and TRBJ2-7; the D segment cannot be called with confidence. The CDR3 here reads CASSQDIDEQYF. DNA sequence: TGTGCCAGCAGCCAAGATATCGACGAGCAGTACTTC.